This T cell receptor beta chain originates from a study of glioma-infiltrating T cells after dendritic cell vaccination. Regarding the study as a whole: Higher pretreatment TIL content predicted longer progression-free time and survival. Complete blood and tumor specimen sets were limited to few patients.

The CDR3 spans 16 residues. CDR1 and CDR2 from the germline V gene are ENHRY and SYGVKD. As to this clone: Its antigen is undetermined.

No glioblastoma patient carried an isocitrate dehydrogenase mutation. Only in-frame clones appear in the TCRdb table, and some are missing; sequencing was by immunoSEQ multiplex PCR. Among some 70,000 clones, roughly 80% were seen once, and the ten largest hold about 9%. This clonotype originated in a human donor with glioblastoma. The chain recombines TRBV10-3 with TRBJ2-5, with TRBD2 identical over 7 bases. The J call is in doubt because the DNA end fits TRBJ2-7 better. The sample was blood, taken before dendritic cell vaccination. The CDR3 DNA reads as TGTGCCATCAGTGAGTCGGCCGGGAGCGGGGTCTACGAGCAGTACTTC. Protein product: CAISESAGSGVYEQYF.